This T cell receptor beta chain was profiled in a study of T cell clonotyping in hematopoietic cell transplantation. Produced via immunoSEQ multiplex PCR; TCRdb's table is partial and in-frame only. The sample lists some 17,000 clones, over 55% occurring once. Points from the study as a whole: CD4 and CD8 repertoire contributions could not be separated without sorting. Few recipient clonotypes overlapped donors; over 97% were de novo at given depth. Recipient TCR diversity dropped after transplant; expanded clonotypes rose from day 30 to 180. Graft donor and pretransplant recipient Inverse Simpson Index values predicted broader posttransplant TCR diversity.

Per germline, CDR1 LGHNA and CDR2 YSLEER. This CDR3 has 15 amino acids. V was trimmed by 0 bases and J by 4 bases, leaving 10 bases between them. Details on this clone: Antigen unknown.

This sequence was found in a woman in her fifties or sixties in good health. Some clones in this sample may be carry-over from other donors' samples. Material for sequencing was peripheral blood mononuclear cells. This chain uses TRBV4-3 with TRBJ2-1; D is perhaps TRBD1 (6 bases). The CDR3 region is CASSQDQTGYNEQFF. CDR3 coding DNA: TGCGCCAGCAGCCAAGATCAGACAGGTTACAATGAGCAGTTCTTC.